This TCR beta chain emerged from a study of T cells in Graves' hyperthyroidism and ophthalmopathy. Study findings and constraints: Stable hyperthyroidism was told apart from ophthalmopathy by a model built on 13 V-J features. Most expanded thyroid clonotypes above 0.001 recurred in blood.

Ten or more counts support this clonotype. Its antigen is still unknown. The CDR3 loop spans 15 amino acids. Trimming removed 0 bases from V and 8 bases from J, with 16 bases in between. Germline CDR1 MNHEY, CDR2 SVGEGT. The hyperthyroidism was newly diagnosed and had lasted under 2 months; the patients were aged 18 to 65. Researchers took RNA transcripts and amplified the TCR beta CDR3 regions from them. Initially, a first-round RT-PCR of the TCR CDR3 employed the HTBI primer set. One entry per CDR3 protein results from TCRdb running MiXCR on the multiplex PCR reads. The sample holds 350,000 to 400,000 distinct CDR3 sequences; over 15% are singletons and the top ten take about 3.5%.

The sequenced sample consisted of blood. The rearrangement links TRBV6-2 or TRBV6-3 to TRBJ1-2, with unresolved D. This TCR derives from a woman aged 18-35 years with Graves' hyperthyroidism. Written as DNA, the CDR3 is TGTGCCAGCAGTTACTCGATGGCCCCCACTGGGGGCTACACCTTC. Protein product: CASSYSMAPTGGYTF.